This T cell receptor (beta chain) was captured by sequencing in a study of cytomegalovirus exposure and HLA in healthy donors. With respect to this clone: Its target is not known.

Trimming removed 8 bases at V and 6 bases at J, with 7 bases between. Germline CDR1 and CDR2: MGHDK and SYGVNS. The CDR3 extends over 10 amino acids. Findings and caveats of the study: An analysis was carried out later, and it reportedly showed fewer N-insertions in an Asian-associated ancestry cluster than the 666-donor mean. Most subjects' HLA-A and HLA-B alleles were reportedly predicted from TCR beta sequences.

Primers: 60 Vbeta forward and 13 Jbeta reverse. Sequenced by immunoSEQ multiplex PCR; TCRdb stores in-frame clones only, minus some. The sample yields tens of thousands of clones, 81% seen once. The specimen was PBMCs. The source of this sequence is a girl aged 2-15 years in good health and CMV-seropositive. The rearrangement uses TRBV25-1 and TRBJ1-1; the D gene is possibly TRBD1 (5 bases). The CDR3 nucleotides are TGTGCCAGCTGGGGGGCTGAAGCTTTCTTT. The encoded protein is CASWGAEAFF.